The next 28 T cell receptor beta chains were all read from a single sample in a study of blood T cell repertoires in COVID-19. Assay: immunoSEQ multiplex PCR; the TCRdb copy retains only in-frame clones and omits some. The sample has over 100,000 clones, about 89% seen once; the top ten hold 5% to 6.5%. The sample was peripheral blood. The receptors shown here come from a human donor in a cohort sampled during active COVID-19.

CDR3: CASSIRGANEQYF. In DNA form, the CDR3 reads TGTGCCAGTAGTATCCGGGGGGCCAACGAGCAGTACTTC. This sequence joins TRBV19 and TRBJ2-7; perhaps TRBD2 as D (7 bases). CDR3 size: 13 residues. V lost 3 bases and J lost 5, with 11 bases in between. Looked up from germline, CDR1 is LNHDA and CDR2 is SQIVND (reference sequence).

The chain links TRBV27 to TRBJ1-6; D is uncertain. V was shortened by 6 bases and J by 13 bases, with 13 bases between the two germline ends. Germline CDR1 and CDR2: MNHEY and SMNVEV (reference sequence). This CDR3 has 12 amino acids. The CDR3 nucleotides are TGTGCCAGCAGCCCGGCGGGCACTCCCCTCCACTTT. This sequence encodes CASSPAGTPLHF.

This chain uses TRBV16 with TRBJ1-6; 9 nucleotides match TRBD1. The V gene's germline CDR1 is KGHSY and CDR2 FQNENV. The CDR3 totals 15 residues. After removal of 0 bases from V and 7 bases from J, the junction contained 1 base not matched to a gene. As DNA, the CDR3 is TGTGCCAGCAGCCAATCGGGACAGGGAAATTCACCCCTCCACTTT. It translates to CASSQSGQGNSPLHF.

The chain uses TRBV28 and TRBJ2-7; TRBD1 matches at 7 bases. CDR1 MDHEN and CDR2 SYDVKM come from the germline V gene. This CDR3 is 13 amino acids long. The trim removed 5 bases at V and 3 bases at J, leaving 4 bases unmatched. The CDR3 DNA follows: TGTGCCAGCAGTCCGGGACAGAACTACGAGCAGTACTTC. This translates into CASSPGQNYEQYF.

This clone was observed a few times. The V and J genes are TRBV2 and TRBJ2-2, with D possibly TRBD1 on 7 matching bases. The CDR3 runs 14 residues. Trimming cost V 7 bases and J 5 bases, with 14 bases left between them. The germline gives CDR1 SNHLY, CDR2 FYNNEI. CDR3 coding DNA: TGTGCCAGCAAAACAGGGGAGGTAACCGGGGAGCTGTTTTTT. This encodes CASKTGEVTGELFF.

The gene calls are TRBV3-1 (or the pseudogene TRBV3-2) and TRBJ1-3; D is undetermined. CDR3 length: 14 residues. V was cut by 4 bases and J by 4 bases, with 11 bases left in between. Germline assignment: CDR1 LGHDT and CDR2 YNNKEL (reference sequence). CDR3 sequence: CASSPISVGNTIYF. The CDR3 DNA sequence: TGTGCCAGCAGCCCTATATCGGTCGGAAACACCATATATTTT.

The chain joins TRBV5-1 to TRBJ2-3; 7 nucleotides match TRBD2. Germline V gene lookup returns CDR1 SGHRS and CDR2 YFSETQ. The length of the CDR3 is 15 residues. The V segment lost 7 bases and the J segment 3 bases; nucleotides outside the gene matches: 11. CDR3 sequence (DNA): TGCGCCAGCTCCCCGCTCCGAGCGGGAACAGATACGCAGTATTTT. It translates to CASSPLRAGTDTQYF.

This chain uses TRBV28 with TRBJ1-1; D might be TRBD1 (5 bases). The V gene lost 2 bases and the J gene lost 2 bases, with 18 bases spanning the gap. The CDR3 covers 17 residues. The germline V gene encodes CDR1 MDHEN and CDR2 SYDVKM. DNA of the CDR3: TGTGCCAGCAGTTTACCCCCGGCAGGGATGGTTAACACTGAAGCTTTCTTT. Amino acids: CASSLPPAGMVNTEAFF.

This clone has just a few counts. In nucleotides, the CDR3 is TGTGCCAGCAGCTTCCGACAGGGGGCGGGTTACGAGCAGTACTTC. Protein: CASSFRQGAGYEQYF. The J gene is TRBJ2-7, the V gene TRBV7-2; 10 bases agree with TRBD1. There are 15 residues in the CDR3. Per germline, CDR1 SGHTA and CDR2 FQGNSA. The V and J ends lost 3 bases and 4 bases, in that order; junction bases with no gene match: 6.

The chain has TRBV5-4 and TRBJ1-4; no clear D gene. This CDR3 is 16 amino acids long. Trimming shortened V by 4 bases and J by 0 bases, and 13 bases separated the two germline ends. Germline V lookup: CDR1 SGHNT, CDR2 YYREEE (reference sequence). In DNA form, the CDR3 reads TGTGCCAGCAGCACGATGCTTCTAGCAACTAATGAAAAACTGTTTTTT. This translates into CASSTMLLATNEKLFF.

The rearrangement uses TRBV28 and TRBJ2-7; D may be TRBD2 (5 bases). The V gene's germline CDR1 is MDHEN and CDR2 SYDVKM. The CDR3 is 13 residues long. The V end was cut by 8 bases, the J end by 3 bases, with 14 bases between. CDR3 region: CASGRPPNYEQYF. For the CDR3, the DNA is TGTGCCAGCGGGAGACCTCCTAACTACGAGCAGTACTTC.

This chain uses TRBV5-6 with TRBJ2-1, with 7 bases matching TRBD2. V trimming: 1 base; J trimming: 8 bases; junction bases outside the gene matches: 9. The germline V gene has CDR1 SGHDT and CDR2 YYEEEE. The CDR3 length is 15 residues. The CDR3 loop reads CASSLSPGGHDEQFF. The CDR3 coding sequence is TGTGCCAGCAGCTTGTCGCCGGGAGGCCACGATGAGCAGTTCTTC. The full variable domain, rest sourced from reference TRBV5-6 and TRBJ2-1, is DAGVTQSPTHLIKTRGQQVTLRCSPKSGHDTVSWYQQALGQGPQFIFQYYEEEERQRGNFPDRFSGHQFPNYSSELNVNALLLGDSALYLCASSLSPGGHDEQFFGPGTRLTVL.

The V and J genes are TRBV12-5 and TRBJ2-4; maybe TRBD1 (5 bases). The germline CDR1 and CDR2 sequences are LGHNT and FRNRAP. Trimming left V 6 bases short and J 9 bases short, with 12 bases between. CDR3 size: 12 residues. The CDR3 loop is CASGQGQGIQYF. The DNA of the CDR3 is TGTGCTAGTGGGCAGGGTCAAGGCATTCAGTACTTC.

The rearrangement joins TRBV7-9 to TRBJ2-3; D is perhaps TRBD2 (6 bases). V lost 5 bases and J lost 1, with 13 bases in between. This CDR3 is built from 15 residues. Germline V CDR1 and CDR2: SEHNR, FQNEAQ (reference sequence). DNA of the CDR3: TGTGCCAGCAGCCCAGGGAGGTGGGGCACAGATACGCAGTATTTT. The encoded protein is CASSPGRWGTDTQYF.

The gene calls are TRBV3-1 (or the pseudogene TRBV3-2) and TRBJ2-2; weak D call: TRBD1 (5 bases). CDR1 and CDR2 from the germline V gene are LGHDT and YNNKEL (reference sequence). This CDR3 has 14 amino acids. V dropped 1 base and J dropped 6 bases, with 9 bases sitting between them. The CDR3 DNA follows: TGTGCCAGCAGCCAAGTTGGGGCGCCCGGGGAGCTGTTTTTT. Translating gives CASSQVGAPGELFF.

In its sample, this clone was seen a few times. The chain employs TRBV19 and TRBJ2-7; TRBD1 agrees at 8 bases. CDR1 is LNHDA and CDR2 is SQIVND in the germline V gene (reference sequence). Losses at the gene ends were 3 bases for V and 4 bases for J; bases not matched to a gene: 8. The CDR3 is 15 residues long. The chain's CDR3 is CASSMGQARVYEQYF. The CDR3 coding sequence is TGTGCCAGTAGTATGGGACAGGCTAGGGTATACGAGCAGTACTTC.

This clone was seen once. V and J are TRBV5-1 and TRBJ1-6; D gene unclear. Trimming removed 4 bases at V and 7 bases at J, with 6 bases between. This CDR3 is 12 amino acids long. Germline CDR1 reads SGHRS; CDR2 reads YFSETQ. This CDR3 reads CASSVANSPLHF. The CDR3 coding sequence is TGCGCCAGCAGCGTTGCGAATTCACCCCTCCACTTT.

This clone is a singleton in its sample. This chain links TRBV27 with TRBJ2-7, with 7 bases matching TRBD2. Losses at the gene ends were 6 bases for V and 5 bases for J; bases not matched to a gene: 16. This CDR3 has 16 amino acids. Germline V gene lookup returns CDR1 MNHEY and CDR2 SMNVEV (reference sequence). CDR3 amino acids: CASRRLAGLPSNEQYF. The CDR3 coding sequence is TGTGCCAGCAGAAGATTAGCGGGTCTTCCTTCCAACGAGCAGTACTTC.

The chain joins TRBV7-6 to TRBJ2-1; a weak D match, TRBD1 (5 bases). CDR3 length: 13 residues. V lost 3 bases and J lost 5, with 8 bases in between. Germline CDR1 SGHVS, CDR2 FNYEAQ. In DNA, the CDR3 is TGTGCCAGCAGCTTCTCCAGGGACAATGAGCAGTTCTTC. It translates to CASSFSRDNEQFF.

The J gene is TRBJ2-5, the V gene TRBV28; D possibly corresponds to TRBD2 (6 bases). The CDR3 is 14 residues long. Deletions cut 5 bases from V and 9 bases from J, with 19 bases between. Germline V gene sequence: CDR1 MDHEN, CDR2 SYDVKM. The CDR3 region is CASSPPELSGAQYF. CDR3 nucleotide sequence: TGTGCCAGCAGTCCTCCCGAGCTCTCGGGGGCCCAGTACTTC.

The chain is built from TRBV4-1 and TRBJ1-3, with D hard to call. The V and J ends lost 4 bases and 4 bases respectively, with 17 bases between them. There are 16 residues in the CDR3. In germline, CDR1 is MGHRA, CDR2 YSYEKL. CDR3 coding DNA: TGCGCCAGCAGCCCTGTGAGGGCGCCGGTCGGAAACACCATATATTTT. Protein sequence: CASSPVRAPVGNTIYF.

V usage is TRBV27 and J usage is TRBJ2-7, with 10 nucleotides matching TRBD2. CDR3 length equals 14 residues. Germline V CDR1 and CDR2: MNHEY, SMNVEV (reference sequence). V shed 5 bases and J 2 bases; nucleotides not matched to a gene: 3. The CDR3 coding sequence is TGTGCCAGCAGTGTAGCGGGAGGACCCTACGAGCAGTACTTC. Encoded protein: CASSVAGGPYEQYF.

The J gene is TRBJ1-4, the V gene TRBV5-1; 7 bases are shared with TRBD1. V was clipped by 0 bases and J by 3 bases; unmatched bases: 2. The CDR3 is 15 amino acids. The germline V gene encodes CDR1 SGHRS and CDR2 YFSETQ. Here the CDR3 DNA reads TGCGCCAGCAGCTTGGCAGGGGGTTCTAATGAAAAACTGTTTTTT. The encoded protein is CASSLAGGSNEKLFF.

The J gene is TRBJ1-1, the V gene TRBV12-3 or TRBV12-4; unclear D gene. V shed 8 bases and J shed 0 bases, with 7 bases lying between them. The CDR3 is made up of 12 amino acids. DNA of the CDR3: TGTGCCAGCCAGAACATGAACACTGAAGCTTTCTTT. As protein: CASQNMNTEAFF.

For this clone: At one of its ends the junction is not consistent with the germline gene, which may arise from a read error. The chain uses TRBV4-1 and TRBJ2-2; D is perhaps TRBD1 or TRBD2 (5 bases each). Germline-derived CDR1 and CDR2 are MGHRA and YSYEKL. This CDR3 contains 15 residues. CDR3 residues: CASSKGTQITGELFF. The CDR3, as DNA: TGCGCCAGCAGCAAAGGGACCCAAATTACCGGGGAGCTATTTTTT.

The chain uses TRBV30 and TRBJ2-1; D not certain. CDR3 length equals 13 residues. Germline CDR1 and CDR2: GTSNPN and SVGIG (reference sequence). Trimming took off 8 bases at V and 6 bases at J, with 17 bases between the two ends. CDR3 protein: CAHRVIFSNEQFF. As DNA, the CDR3 is TGTGCCCACCGGGTGATTTTTTCCAATGAGCAGTTCTTC.

The chain carries TRBV5-5 and TRBJ2-3; the match to TRBD1 covers 7 bases. CDR3 length: 14 residues. Germline V gives CDR1 SGHKS, CDR2 YYEKEE (reference sequence). Trimming took 4 bases from V and 4 from J; bases not matched to a gene: 6. The DNA for the CDR3 is TGTGCCAGCAGCCGACAGGGACGGGCAGATACGCAGTATTTT. Protein product: CASSRQGRADTQYF. The whole variable domain, filled in from reference TRBV5-5 and TRBJ2-3, reads DAGVTQSPTHLIKTRGQQVTLRCSPISGHKSVSWYQQVLGQGPQFIFQYYEKEERGRGNFPDRFSARQFPNYSSELNVNALLLGDSALYLCASSRQGRADTQYFGPGTRLTVL.

This clone was found a few times. CDR3 nucleotide sequence: TGTGCCAGCAGCCTGAACCGACTAGCGGGAGCCCCCGGGGGGTACGAGCAGTACTTC. Its translation: CASSLNRLAGAPGGYEQYF. The rearrangement uses TRBV7-2 and TRBJ2-7, with 12 bases matching TRBD2. The CDR3 loop spans 19 amino acids. V dropped 5 bases and J dropped 4; count of bases not matched to a gene: 18. Germline V gene lookup returns CDR1 SGHTA and CDR2 FQGNSA.